Reported below is one TCR beta chain. Its antigen is unidentified. The CDR3 spans 15 residues. These data belong to a study of cytomegalovirus exposure and HLA in healthy donors. Findings and caveats of the study: Cytomegalovirus-associated TCR beta chains were listed, numbering 164. The tendency of first-cohort TCR clusters to co-occur in the 95 to 150 validation repertoires was the finding of a later analysis. The classifier was said to identify cytomegalovirus status with high specificity and sensitivity.

Generated by immunoSEQ multiplex PCR, the TCRdb table keeps only in-frame clones and is missing some. Among 150,000 to 200,000 clones listed, about 96% were seen once. This receptor was identified in a woman between 18 and 29 years old in good health and CMV-seronegative. The chain has TRBV21-1 and TRBJ1-6; the listed D gene, TRBD1, was not tested against the DNA. TRBV21-1 is deemed a pseudogene. Sample: PBMCs. CDR3 bases: TGTGCCAGCAGCCCACCCGACAGGGCGAATTCACCCCTCCACTTT. It specifies CASSPPDRANSPLHF.